This TCR beta chain was obtained from a study of cytomegalovirus exposure and HLA in healthy donors. Study results and caveats: More clonal expansion characterized HLA-associated TCR beta chains than equally common others in a later analysis.

In regard to this clone: Its specificity is unknown. An end of the junction differs from the germline gene, which may be a read error.

The PCR was carried out with 60 Vbeta primers and 13 Jbeta primers. TCRdb keeps only in-frame clones here, not all; method: immunoSEQ multiplex PCR. The sample includes about 59,000 clones, about 83% seen only once; the top ten take approximately 1.5%. Sequencing was carried out using PBMCs. The source of this sequence is a human donor in good health.

The CDR3 sequence is CTSSFGQNTEAFF. For the CDR3, the DNA is TGTACCAGCAGTTTTGGACAAAACACTGAAGCTTTCTTT. This chain uses TRBV27 with TRBJ1-1, with a weak D call TRBD1 (5 bases). There are 13 residues in the CDR3. Germline-derived CDR1 and CDR2 are MNHEY and SMNVEV (reference sequence).